The T cell receptor (beta chain) under discussion was sequenced for a study of lymphopenia after photon versus proton radiotherapy. Notes on the study in general: Survival link was tested only in deceased patients; proton benefit remains a possibility. Oligoclonal CD8+ Temra expansion after nadir drove photon patients' diversity drop.

This CDR3 spans 14 amino acids. V lost 3 bases and J lost 1, with 11 bases in between. Germline V gene sequence: CDR1 SGDLS, CDR2 YYNGEE. Using immunoSEQ multiplex PCR, the repertoire was profiled, and TCRdb retains in-frame clones only, with some absent. This table has fewer than 30,000 clones, approximately 86% appearing once. With regard to this clone: Its antigen is as yet unknown.

This sequence was found in a man aged 45 to 65 with gastric cancer. The chain recombines TRBV9 with TRBJ2-7; D might be TRBD2 (5 bases). Material: peripheral blood, obtained from a patient treated with photon-based radiotherapy. The CDR3 protein is CASSATRESYEQYF. CDR3 coding DNA: TGTGCCAGCAGCGCCACAAGGGAGTCCTACGAGCAGTACTTC.